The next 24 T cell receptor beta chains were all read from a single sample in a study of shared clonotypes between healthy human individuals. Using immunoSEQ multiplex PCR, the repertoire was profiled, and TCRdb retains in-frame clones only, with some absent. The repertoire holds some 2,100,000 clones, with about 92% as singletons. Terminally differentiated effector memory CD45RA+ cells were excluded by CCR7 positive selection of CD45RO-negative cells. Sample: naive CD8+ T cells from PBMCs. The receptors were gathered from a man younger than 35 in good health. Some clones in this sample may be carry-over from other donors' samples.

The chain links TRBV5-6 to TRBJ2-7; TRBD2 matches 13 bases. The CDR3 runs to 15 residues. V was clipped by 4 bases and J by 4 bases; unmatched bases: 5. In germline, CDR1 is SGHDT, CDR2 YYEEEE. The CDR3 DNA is TGTGCCAGCAGCGCCGGACTAGCGGGAGTGTACGAGCAGTACTTC. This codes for CASSAGLAGVYEQYF.

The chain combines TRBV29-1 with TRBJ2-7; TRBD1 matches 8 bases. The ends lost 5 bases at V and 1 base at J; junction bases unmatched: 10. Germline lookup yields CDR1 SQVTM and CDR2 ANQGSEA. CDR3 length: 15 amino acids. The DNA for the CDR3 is TGCAGCGTTTTTGGGGTGACAGGGGAGTCCTACGAGCAGTACTTC. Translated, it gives CSVFGVTGESYEQYF.

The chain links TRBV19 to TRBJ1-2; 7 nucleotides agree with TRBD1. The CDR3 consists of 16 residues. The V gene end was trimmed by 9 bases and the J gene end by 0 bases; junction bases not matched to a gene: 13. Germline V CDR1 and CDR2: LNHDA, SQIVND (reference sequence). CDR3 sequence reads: CASRAGQRLPNYGYTF. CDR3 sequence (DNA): TGTGCCAGCAGAGCGGGACAGCGGCTCCCTAACTATGGCTACACCTTC.

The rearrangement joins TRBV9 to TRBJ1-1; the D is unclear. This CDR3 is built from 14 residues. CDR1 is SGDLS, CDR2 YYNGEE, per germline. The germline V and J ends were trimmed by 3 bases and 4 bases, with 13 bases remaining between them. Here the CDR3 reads CASSAEWTGTEAFF. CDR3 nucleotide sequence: TGTGCCAGCAGCGCAGAGTGGACGGGCACTGAAGCTTTCTTT. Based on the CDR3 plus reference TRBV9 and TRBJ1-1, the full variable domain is DSGVTQTPKHLITATGQRVTLRCSPRSGDLSVYWYQQSLDQGLQFLIQYYNGEERAKGNILERFSAQQFPDLHSELNLSSLELGDSALYFCASSAEWTGTEAFFGQGTRLTVV.

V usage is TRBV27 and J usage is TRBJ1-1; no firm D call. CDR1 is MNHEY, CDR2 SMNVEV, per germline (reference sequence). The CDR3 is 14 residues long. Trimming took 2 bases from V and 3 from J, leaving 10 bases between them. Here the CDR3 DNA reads TGTGCCAGCAGTTTAGAGGGTTTGTACACTGAAGCTTTCTTT. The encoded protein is CASSLEGLYTEAFF.

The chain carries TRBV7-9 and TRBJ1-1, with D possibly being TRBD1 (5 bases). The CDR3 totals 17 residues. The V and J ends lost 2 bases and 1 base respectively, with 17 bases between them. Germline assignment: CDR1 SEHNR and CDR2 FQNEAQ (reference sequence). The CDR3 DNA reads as TGTGCCAGCAGCTTATTGGCAGTTGGTGACAGGAACACTGAAGCTTTCTTT. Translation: CASSLLAVGDRNTEAFF.

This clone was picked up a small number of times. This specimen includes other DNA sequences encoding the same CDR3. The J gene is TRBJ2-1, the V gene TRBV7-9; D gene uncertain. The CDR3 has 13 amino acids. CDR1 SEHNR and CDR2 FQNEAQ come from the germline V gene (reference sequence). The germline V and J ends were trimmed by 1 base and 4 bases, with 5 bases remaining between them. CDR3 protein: CASSLGQYNEQFF. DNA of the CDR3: TGTGCCAGCAGCTTAGGGCAGTACAATGAGCAGTTCTTC.

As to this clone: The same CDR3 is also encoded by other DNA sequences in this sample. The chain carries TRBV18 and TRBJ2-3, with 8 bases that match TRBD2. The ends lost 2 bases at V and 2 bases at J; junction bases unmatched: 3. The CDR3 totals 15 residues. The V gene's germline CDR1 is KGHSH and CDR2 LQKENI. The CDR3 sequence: CASSPSGRSTDTQYF. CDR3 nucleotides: TGTGCCAGCTCACCAAGCGGGAGATCCACAGATACGCAGTATTTT.

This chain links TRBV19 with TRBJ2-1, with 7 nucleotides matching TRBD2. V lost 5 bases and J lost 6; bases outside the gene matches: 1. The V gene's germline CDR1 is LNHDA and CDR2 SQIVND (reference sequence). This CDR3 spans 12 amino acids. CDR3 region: CASSASGNEQFF. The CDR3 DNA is TGTGCCAGTAGTGCTAGCGGCAATGAGCAGTTCTTC.

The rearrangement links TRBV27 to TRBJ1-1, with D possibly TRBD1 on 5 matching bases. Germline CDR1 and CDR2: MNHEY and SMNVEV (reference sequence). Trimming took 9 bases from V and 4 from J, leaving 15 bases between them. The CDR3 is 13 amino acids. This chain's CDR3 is CASGTSRPTEAFF. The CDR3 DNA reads TGTGCCAGTGGGACCAGCAGGCCCACTGAAGCTTTCTTT.

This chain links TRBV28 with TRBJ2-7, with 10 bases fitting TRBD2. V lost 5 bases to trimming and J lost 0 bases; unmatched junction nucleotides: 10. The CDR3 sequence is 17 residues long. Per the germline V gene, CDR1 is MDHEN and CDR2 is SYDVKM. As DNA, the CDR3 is TGTGCCAGCAGTCCCCGGGATAGCGGGGGGAGCTCCTACGAGCAGTACTTC. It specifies CASSPRDSGGSSYEQYF. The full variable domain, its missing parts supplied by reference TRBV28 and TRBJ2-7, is DVKVTQSSRYLVKRTGEKVFLECVQDMDHENMFWYRQDPGLGLRLIYFSYDVKMKEKGDIPEGYSVSREKKERFSLILESASTNQTSMYLCASSPRDSGGSSYEQYFGPGTRLTVT.

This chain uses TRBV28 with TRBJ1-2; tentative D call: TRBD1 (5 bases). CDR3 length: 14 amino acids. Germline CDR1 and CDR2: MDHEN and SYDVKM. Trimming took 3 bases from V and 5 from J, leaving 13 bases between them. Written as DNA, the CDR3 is TGTGCCAGCAGTTTTCCCAGGACACAGTATGGCTACACCTTC. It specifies CASSFPRTQYGYTF.

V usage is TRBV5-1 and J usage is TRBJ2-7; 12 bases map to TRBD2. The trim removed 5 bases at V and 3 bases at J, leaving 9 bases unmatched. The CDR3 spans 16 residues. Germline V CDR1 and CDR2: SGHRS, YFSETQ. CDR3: CASSEGLAGKGYEQYF. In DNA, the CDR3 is TGCGCCAGCAGTGAAGGACTAGCGGGAAAAGGCTACGAGCAGTACTTC.

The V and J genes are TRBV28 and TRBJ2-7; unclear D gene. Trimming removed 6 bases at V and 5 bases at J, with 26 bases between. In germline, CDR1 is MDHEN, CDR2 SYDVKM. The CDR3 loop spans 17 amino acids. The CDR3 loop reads CASRLATRVALSHEQYF. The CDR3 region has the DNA TGTGCCAGCAGACTTGCGACCCGGGTAGCTTTGAGCCACGAGCAGTACTTC.

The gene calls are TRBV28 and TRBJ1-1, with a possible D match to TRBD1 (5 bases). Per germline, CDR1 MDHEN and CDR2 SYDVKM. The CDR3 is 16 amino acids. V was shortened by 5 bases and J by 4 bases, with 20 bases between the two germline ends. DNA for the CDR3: TGTGCCAGCAGTCCCCTGCGGGGGAGTGGAGGCACTGAAGCTTTCTTT. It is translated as CASSPLRGSGGTEAFF.

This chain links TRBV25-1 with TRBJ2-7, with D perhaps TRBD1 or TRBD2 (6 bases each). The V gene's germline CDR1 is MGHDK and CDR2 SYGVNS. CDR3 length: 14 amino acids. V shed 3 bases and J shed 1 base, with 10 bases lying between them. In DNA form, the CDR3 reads TGTGCCAGCAGTGACCGGGGGCTGTCCTACGAGCAGTACTTC. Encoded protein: CASSDRGLSYEQYF.

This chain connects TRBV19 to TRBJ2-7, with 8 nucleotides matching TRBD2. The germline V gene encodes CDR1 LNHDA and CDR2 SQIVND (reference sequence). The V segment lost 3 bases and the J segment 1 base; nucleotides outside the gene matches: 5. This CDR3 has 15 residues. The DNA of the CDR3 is TGTGCCAGTAGTATCTTTCAGCGGGAGTCCTACGAGCAGTACTTC. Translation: CASSIFQRESYEQYF.

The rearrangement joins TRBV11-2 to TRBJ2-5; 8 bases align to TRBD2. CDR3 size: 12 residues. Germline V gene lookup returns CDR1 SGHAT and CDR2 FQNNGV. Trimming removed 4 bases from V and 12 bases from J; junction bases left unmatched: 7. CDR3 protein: CASSSGTSSEYF. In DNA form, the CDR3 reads TGTGCCAGCAGCTCCGGGACTAGTTCCGAGTACTTC.

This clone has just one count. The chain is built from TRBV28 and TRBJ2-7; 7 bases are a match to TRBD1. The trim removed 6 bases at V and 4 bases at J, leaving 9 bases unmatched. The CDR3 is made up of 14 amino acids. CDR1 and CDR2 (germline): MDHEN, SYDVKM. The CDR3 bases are TGTGCCAGCAGGTCGACAGGGATTAGGTACGAGCAGTACTTC. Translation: CASRSTGIRYEQYF.

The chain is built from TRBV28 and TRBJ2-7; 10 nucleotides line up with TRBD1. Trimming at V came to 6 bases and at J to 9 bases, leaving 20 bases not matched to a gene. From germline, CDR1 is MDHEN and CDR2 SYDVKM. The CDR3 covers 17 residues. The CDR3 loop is CASRSTELGQGIFGQYF. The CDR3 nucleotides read TGTGCCAGCAGAAGCACTGAATTGGGACAGGGGATTTTCGGGCAGTACTTC.

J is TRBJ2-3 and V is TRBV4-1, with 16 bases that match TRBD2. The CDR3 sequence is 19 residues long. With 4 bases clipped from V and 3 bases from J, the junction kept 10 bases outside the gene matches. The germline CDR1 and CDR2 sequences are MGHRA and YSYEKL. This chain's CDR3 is CASSLGTSGRAVVTDTQYF. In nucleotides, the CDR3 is TGCGCCAGCAGCCTCGGGACTAGCGGGAGGGCGGTTGTAACAGATACGCAGTATTTT.

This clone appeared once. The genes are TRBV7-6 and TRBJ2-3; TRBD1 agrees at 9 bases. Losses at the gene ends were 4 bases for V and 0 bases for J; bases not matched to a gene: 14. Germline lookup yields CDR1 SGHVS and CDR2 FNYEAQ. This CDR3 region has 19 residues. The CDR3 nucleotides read TGTGCCAGCAGCTATTCCGGGACAGGGTATGGGGCTAGCACAGATACGCAGTATTTT. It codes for CASSYSGTGYGASTDTQYF.

The chain's CDR3 is CSVDGDGYTF. CDR3 sequence (DNA): TGCAGCGTTGATGGGGACGGCTACACCTTC. The rearrangement joins TRBV29-1 to TRBJ1-2, with a weak D call TRBD1 (5 bases). The CDR3 runs 10 residues. Germline CDR1 is SQVTM and CDR2 is ANQGSEA. Trimming cost V 3 bases and J 8 bases, with 7 bases left between them. Full variable domain (remainder filled in from reference TRBV29-1 and TRBJ1-2): SAVISQKPSRDICQRGTSLTIQCQVDSQVTMMFWYRQQPGQSLTLIATANQGSEATYESGFVIDKFPISRPNLTFSTLTVSNMSPEDSSIYLCSVDGDGYTFGSGTRLTVV.

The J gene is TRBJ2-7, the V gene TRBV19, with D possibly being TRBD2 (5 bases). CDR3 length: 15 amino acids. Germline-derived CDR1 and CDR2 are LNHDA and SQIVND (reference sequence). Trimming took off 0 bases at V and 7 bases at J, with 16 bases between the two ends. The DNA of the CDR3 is TGTGCCAGTAGTATAGATCTGTGGGGTACGGGGGAGCAGTACTTC. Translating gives CASSIDLWGTGEQYF.